The 25 T cell receptor beta chains below all came from one sample that was sequenced in a study of blood T cells in healthy people across ages. The second PCR ran 7 to 11 cycles with a sample-barcoded 5' primer and J-beta primers. TCRdb ran MiXCR on the 5' RACE reads and lists one entry per CDR3 protein. The table includes 800,000 to 950,000 distinct CDR3 sequences, 25% to 35% detected once. These data also featured in a second study, about T cells of mothers and their children.

The source material was blood. All receptors derive from a woman aged 40 to 50 in good health.

This clonotype has just a few counts. This rearrangement joins TRBV9 to TRBJ2-1; D unresolved. Per the germline V gene, CDR1 is SGDLS and CDR2 is YYNGEE. The CDR3 contains 15 residues. Trimming removed 0 bases from V and 5 bases from J, with 12 bases in between. The CDR3 region has the DNA TGTGCCAGCAGCGTAGGAGTCGTCCGCGACAATGAGCAGTTCTTC. It specifies CASSVGVVRDNEQFF.

In this sample, this clonotype turned up many times. The chain uses TRBV7-2 and TRBJ1-1, with D possibly being TRBD1 (5 bases). Per germline, CDR1 SGHTA and CDR2 FQGNSA. The CDR3 has 15 amino acids. V dropped 0 bases and J dropped 4 bases, with 12 bases sitting between them. Written as DNA, the CDR3 is TGTGCCAGCAGCTTAGCCAGGGTGGGGAGCACTGAAGCTTTCTTT. Protein sequence: CASSLARVGSTEAFF.

The chain joins TRBV6-4 to TRBJ2-3; maybe TRBD2 (6 bases). Looked up from germline, CDR1 is MRHNA and CDR2 is SNTAGT. The CDR3 loop spans 13 amino acids. V was cut by 5 bases and J by 5 bases, with 11 bases left in between. DNA for the CDR3: TGTGCCAGCAGTCGTAGACTAGAAGATACGCAGTATTTT. As protein: CASSRRLEDTQYF.

V gene TRBV9 combines with J gene TRBJ1-2; 7 positions match TRBD1. The CDR3 contains 13 residues. With V trimmed by 3 bases and J by 4 bases, 3 bases remained unmatched. The germline V gene has CDR1 SGDLS and CDR2 YYNGEE. As DNA, the CDR3 is TGTGCCAGCAGCGGTTACAGGGGCTATGGCTACACCTTC. Translating it yields CASSGYRGYGYTF. The full variable domain, rest sourced from reference TRBV9 and TRBJ1-2, is DSGVTQTPKHLITATGQRVTLRCSPRSGDLSVYWYQQSLDQGLQFLIQYYNGEERAKGNILERFSAQQFPDLHSELNLSSLELGDSALYFCASSGYRGYGYTFGSGTRLTVV.

This clonotype was picked up a small number of times. This rearrangement joins TRBV9 to TRBJ1-4, with TRBD1 matching over 7 bases. This CDR3 contains 15 residues. Per the germline V gene, CDR1 is SGDLS and CDR2 is YYNGEE. After removal of 4 bases from V and 7 bases from J, the junction contained 10 bases not matched to a gene. The CDR3 bases are TGTGCCAGCAGCCCTTCTGGGACAGAAGTTGAAAAACTGTTTTTT. It yields the protein CASSPSGTEVEKLFF.

Points on this clonotype: One base away lies a much larger clone, so this may be a sequencing read error. The chain uses TRBV28 and TRBJ2-7; TRBD2 matches at 8 bases. The CDR3 extends over 13 amino acids. The germline CDR1 and CDR2 sequences are MDHEN and SYDVKM. The CDR3 spells CACSLTGTSEQYF. The CDR3 DNA follows: TGTGCCTGCAGTTTAACCGGGACTAGCGAGCAGTACTTC.

J is TRBJ2-7 and V is TRBV19, with a weak D call TRBD1 (5 bases). This CDR3 has 13 amino acids. The germline V gene encodes CDR1 LNHDA and CDR2 SQIVND (reference sequence). Trimming shortened V by 6 bases and J by 3 bases, and 12 bases separated the two germline ends. CDR3 in amino acids: CASRQVRVYEQYF. Here the CDR3 DNA reads TGTGCCAGTAGACAGGTAAGGGTCTACGAGCAGTACTTC.

This chain links TRBV11-2 with TRBJ1-1; 7 bases line up with TRBD1. CDR1 SGHAT and CDR2 FQNNGV come from the germline V gene. Trimming took 5 bases from V and 6 from J; bases not matched to a gene: 12. This CDR3 has 15 amino acids. The CDR3 bases are TGTGCCAGCAGCACAGGCGGAAGGGGGCTTGCTGAAGCTTTCTTT. Its translation: CASSTGGRGLAEAFF.

On this clonotype: With a much larger clone just one base away, this may be a read error. This rearrangement joins TRBV20-1 to TRBJ2-1, with 10 bases that match TRBD1. V lost 3 bases to trimming and J lost 13 bases; unmatched junction nucleotides: 12. The CDR3 runs to 14 residues. Germline V lookup: CDR1 DFQATT, CDR2 SNEGSKA (reference sequence). CDR3 DNA sequence: TGCAGTGCTAGGCGACAGGGGGCCAGGGTGACCCAGTTCTTC. Its translation: CSARRQGARVTQFF.

In this sample, this clonotype turned up many times. The chain carries TRBV6-2 or TRBV6-3 and TRBJ1-2; D remains unclear. The CDR3 runs to 13 residues. V dropped 4 bases and J dropped 8 bases, with 14 bases sitting between them. The germline gives CDR1 MNHEY, CDR2 SVGEGT. The DNA for the CDR3 is TGTGCCAGCAGTTCGTCAGGCCTCCCAGGCTACACCTTC. Its translation is CASSSSGLPGYTF.

This clonotype occurred many times. The V gene is TRBV19, the J gene TRBJ2-7; 7 positions match TRBD2. CDR3 length equals 15 residues. V dropped 3 bases and J dropped 3; count of bases not matched to a gene: 8. The germline V gene has CDR1 LNHDA and CDR2 SQIVND (reference sequence). CDR3: CASSISLAVIYEQYF. CDR3 DNA sequence: TGTGCCAGTAGTATTTCCCTAGCGGTGATCTACGAGCAGTACTTC.

The V and J genes are TRBV6-1 and TRBJ1-5; D is undetermined. CDR3 length: 15 residues. V lost 9 bases and J 2 bases, leaving 17 bases between the germline ends. Germline CDR1 MNHNS, CDR2 SASEGT. CDR3 amino acids: CASSRVPLGNQPQHF. CDR3 DNA sequence: TGTGCCAGTTCTCGGGTCCCCCTGGGCAATCAGCCCCAGCATTTT.

Many counts were recorded for this clonotype. This chain connects TRBV20-1 to TRBJ2-1, with TRBD2 matching 9 bases. This CDR3 has 15 amino acids. Germline lookup yields CDR1 DFQATT and CDR2 SNEGSKA (reference sequence). Trimming at V came to 0 bases and at J to 4 bases, leaving 4 bases not matched to a gene. CDR3 in DNA: TGCAGTGCTAGAGATGCGGGACTAGCTTACAATGAGCAGTTCTTC. Residues: CSARDAGLAYNEQFF.

The chain joins TRBV28 to TRBJ2-3; 7 nucleotides line up with TRBD2. Trimming removed 3 bases from V and 1 base from J; junction bases left unmatched: 4. The CDR3 consists of 15 residues. Germline V CDR1 and CDR2: MDHEN, SYDVKM. This CDR3 is CASSLRGYGTDTQYF. The CDR3, as DNA: TGTGCCAGCAGTTTGCGGGGGTATGGCACAGATACGCAGTATTTT. Full variable domain (rest looked up from reference TRBV28 and TRBJ2-3): DVKVTQSSRYLVKRTGEKVFLECVQDMDHENMFWYRQDPGLGLRLIYFSYDVKMKEKGDIPEGYSVSREKKERFSLILESASTNQTSMYLCASSLRGYGTDTQYFGPGTRLTVL.

This clonotype came up many times. The chain is built from TRBV7-3 and TRBJ2-7; perhaps TRBD2 as D (6 bases). Deletions cut 5 bases from V and 3 bases from J, with 20 bases between. The germline V gene encodes CDR1 SGHTA and CDR2 FQGTGA. CDR3 length: 16 amino acids. For the CDR3, the DNA is TGTGCCAGCAGCCGCGGGGACCTAGGGGCGGGCTACGAGCAGTACTTC. Amino acid sequence: CASSRGDLGAGYEQYF. Full variable domain (rest looked up from reference TRBV7-3 and TRBJ2-7): GAGVSQTPSNKVTEKGKYVELRCDPISGHTALYWYRQSLGQGPEFLIYFQGTGAADDSGLPNDRFFAVRPEGSVSTLKIQRTERGDSAVYLCASSRGDLGAGYEQYFGPGTRLTVT.

The table lists this clonotype with a few counts. This chain uses TRBV7-2 with TRBJ2-1; TRBD1 aligns across 7 bases. Germline V lookup: CDR1 SGHTA, CDR2 FQGNSA. This CDR3 is 15 amino acids long. With 4 bases clipped from V and 3 bases from J, the junction kept 6 bases outside the gene matches. The CDR3 DNA reads TGTGCCAGCAGCTCAACCAGACAGGGCTACAATGAGCAGTTCTTC. Its translation is CASSSTRQGYNEQFF.

The rearrangement links TRBV28 to TRBJ2-6; TRBD1 is a possible D gene (6 bases). Deletions cut 3 bases from V and 2 bases from J, with 11 bases between. This CDR3 comprises 16 residues. Per the germline V gene, CDR1 is MDHEN and CDR2 is SYDVKM. The CDR3 DNA is TGTGCCAGCAGTTTTCGGACAGTGACTGGGGCCAACGTCCTGACTTTC. Amino acids: CASSFRTVTGANVLTF.

This clonotype was recorded many times. J is TRBJ2-7 and V is TRBV11-2; D perhaps matches TRBD2 (5 bases). V was clipped by 3 bases and J by 9 bases, with 18 bases between them. CDR1 and CDR2 (germline): SGHAT, FQNNGV. The CDR3 is 14 amino acids. The chain's CDR3 is CASSLSGIGKWQYF. CDR3 in DNA: TGTGCCAGCAGCTTGTCCGGGATCGGAAAATGGCAGTACTTC.

This clonotype was seen many times. In DNA form, the CDR3 reads TGTGCCAGCAGTTCCGGGACAGGGGTAAATGAGCAGTTCTTC. Amino acids: CASSSGTGVNEQFF. The rearrangement joins TRBV12-3 or TRBV12-4 to TRBJ2-1, with 10 bases identical to TRBD1. Trimming cost V 4 bases and J 7 bases; bases outside gene matches: 4. There are 14 residues in the CDR3.

This rearrangement joins TRBV9 to TRBJ2-2, with TRBD1 matching 8 bases. The germline V gene has CDR1 SGDLS and CDR2 YYNGEE. Trimming cost V 4 bases and J 5 bases; bases outside gene matches: 7. The CDR3 has 15 amino acids. For the CDR3, the DNA is TGTGCCAGCAGCCATACAGGGGGTTATACCGGGGAGCTGTTTTTT. As protein: CASSHTGGYTGELFF. The entire variable domain, with the rest obtained from reference TRBV9 and TRBJ2-2, is as follows: DSGVTQTPKHLITATGQRVTLRCSPRSGDLSVYWYQQSLDQGLQFLIQYYNGEERAKGNILERFSAQQFPDLHSELNLSSLELGDSALYFCASSHTGGYTGELFFGEGSRLTVL.

This clonotype was seen ten or more times. The CDR3 coding sequence is TGCGCCAGCAGCTTGGGTCTGGGCTTCTCTGGGGCCAACGTCCTGACTTTC. Translated, it gives CASSLGLGFSGANVLTF. The J gene is TRBJ2-6, the V gene TRBV5-1; no reliable D call. Trimming stripped 0 bases from V and 0 bases from J, with 10 bases between. Germline CDR1 and CDR2: SGHRS and YFSETQ. The CDR3 loop spans 17 amino acids. Full variable domain (outside the CDR3, taken from reference TRBV5-1 and TRBJ2-6): KAGVTQTPRYLIKTRGQQVTLSCSPISGHRSVSWYQQTPGQGLQFLFEYFSETQRNKGNFPGRFSGRQFSNSRSEMNVSTLELGDSALYLCASSLGLGFSGANVLTFGAGSRLTVL.

This clonotype was observed a handful of times. This chain joins TRBV12-3 or TRBV12-4 and TRBJ2-5; D possibly corresponds to TRBD2 (6 bases). Trimming removed 5 bases at V and 5 bases at J, with 12 bases between. CDR3 length: 13 amino acids. The CDR3 here is CASSPRDSETQYF. CDR3 DNA sequence: TGTGCCAGCAGTCCTCGGGACTCTGAGACCCAGTACTTC.

This clonotype came up a few times. V gene TRBV2 combines with J gene TRBJ2-4, with 8 bases lining up with TRBD1. The DNA end is more similar to TRBJ2-7, so the J call may be wrong. This CDR3 spans 12 amino acids. CDR1 and CDR2 (germline): SNHLY, FYNNEI. The CDR3: CASGTGIYEQYF. The CDR3 DNA follows: TGTGCCAGCGGGACAGGAATTTACGAGCAGTACTTC.

The chain combines TRBV4-2 with TRBJ2-7, with TRBD2 matching 13 bases. The J call may be incorrect, as the DNA end agrees better with TRBJ2-5. Germline values: CDR1 LGHNA, CDR2 YNFKEQ. The CDR3 contains 17 residues. The CDR3 reads CASSQTGTSGVVETQYF. The CDR3 bases are TGTGCCAGCAGCCAAACCGGGACTAGCGGGGTAGTGGAGACCCAGTACTTC.

As to this clonotype: One end of the junction varies from germline; a read error may be responsible. For the CDR3, the DNA is TGTGCCGGCAGCCCCGGCGGGGGGAGAATGACAAATCAGCCTCAGCATTTT. Protein sequence: CAGSPGGGRMTNQPQHF. The rearrangement links TRBV7-9 to TRBJ1-5, with D maybe TRBD1 (5 bases). The CDR3 runs 17 residues. Germline CDR1 reads SEHNR; CDR2 reads FQNEAQ (reference sequence). The entire variable domain, with the rest obtained from reference TRBV7-9 and TRBJ1-5, is as follows: DTGVSQNPRHKITKRGQNVTFRCDPISEHNRLYWYRQTLGQGPEFLTYFQNEAQLEKSRLLSDRFSAERPKGSFSTLEIQRTEQGDSAMYLCAGSPGGGRMTNQPQHFGDGTRLSIL.